The 15 T cell receptor beta chains presented below share a single source sample, sequenced in a study of Ad26.COV2.S vaccination and SARS-CoV-2 variants (dated by TCRdb to the early 2020s). Library creation used the immunoSEQ multiplex PCR assay. Here the immuneACCESS table is served through TCRdb, limited to in-frame sequences with V and J called. Missing clones are a known gap in these copies; in checked studies unresolved V genes cover under half, and the rest lacks a known reason. The sample records 510,000 or so clones, roughly 87% of which are singletons. The leading ten clones occupy 9.5% to 15% of the sample. This sample's treatment or condition label indicates: some 19 received Ad26.COV2.S at low or high dose, single or two shots; roughly five received placebo; per-sample allocation not given. For vaccine and placebo recipients, the sequenced repertoires came from samples collected on day 63 after the first injection.

The sample consisted of peripheral blood, taken in a trial of Ad26.COV2.S vaccine versus placebo. These receptors came from a person aged 18-60 years who received the Ad26.COV2.S COVID-19 vaccine or a placebo.

CDR3 residues: CASSQTAYNGPQHF. CDR3 coding DNA: TGTGCCAGCAGTCAGACAGCGTACAATGGGCCCCAGCATTTT. The chain uses TRBV28 and TRBJ1-5; D perhaps matches TRBD1 (5 bases). CDR3 length: 14 residues. Germline-derived CDR1 and CDR2 are MDHEN and SYDVKM. V lost 5 bases, J lost 9 bases, and 17 bases lay in between.

This chain uses TRBV19 with TRBJ2-7; perhaps D is TRBD1 or TRBD2 (5 bases each). This CDR3 region has 13 residues. With 4 bases removed from V and 3 bases from J, the gap between germline ends came to 10 bases. Germline CDR1 is LNHDA and CDR2 is SQIVND (reference sequence). CDR3 bases: TGTGCCAGTAGTAGCCGGGGCCTCTACGAGCAGTACTTC. Protein: CASSSRGLYEQYF.

This sequence joins TRBV7-3 and TRBJ2-1; TRBD2 agrees at 9 bases. This CDR3 contains 13 residues. Looked up from germline, CDR1 is SGHTA and CDR2 is FQGTGA. V was clipped by 4 bases and J by 7 bases; unmatched bases: 2. This CDR3 is CASSSLAGNEQFF. In DNA, the CDR3 is TGTGCCAGCAGCTCCCTAGCGGGGAATGAGCAGTTCTTC.

This chain links TRBV5-1 with TRBJ2-5; 8 nucleotides align to TRBD2. V trimming: 4 bases; J trimming: 5 bases; junction bases outside the gene matches: 19. Germline CDR1 SGHRS, CDR2 YFSETQ. The CDR3 has 18 amino acids. As DNA, the CDR3 is TGCGCCAGCAGCCCATCTTTTCGCGGGAGGTCATTCGGGGAGACCCAGTACTTC. Its protein product is CASSPSFRGRSFGETQYF. The full variable domain, its missing parts supplied by reference TRBV5-1 and TRBJ2-5, is KAGVTQTPRYLIKTRGQQVTLSCSPISGHRSVSWYQQTPGQGLQFLFEYFSETQRNKGNFPGRFSGRQFSNSRSEMNVSTLELGDSALYLCASSPSFRGRSFGETQYFGPGTRLLVL.

This rearrangement joins TRBV9 to TRBJ2-5; TRBD1 matches at 7 bases. From germline, CDR1 is SGDLS and CDR2 YYNGEE. The CDR3 covers 13 residues. Trimming took 4 bases from V and 5 from J; bases not matched to a gene: 5. The CDR3 sequence is CASSTDRVETQYF. Written as DNA, the CDR3 is TGTGCCAGCAGCACCGACAGGGTTGAGACCCAGTACTTC.

This sequence joins TRBV7-2 and TRBJ2-7; D perhaps matches TRBD1 (6 bases). CDR1 is SGHTA, CDR2 FQGNSA, per germline. This CDR3 contains 13 residues. V lost 4 bases to trimming and J lost 3 bases, with 10 bases between them. In DNA form, the CDR3 reads TGTGCCAGCAGCTGGGACACGGGCTACGAGCAGTACTTC. Translating gives CASSWDTGYEQYF.

The chain is built from TRBV18 and TRBJ2-5; D gene unclear. Per germline, CDR1 KGHSH and CDR2 LQKENI. The germline V and J ends were trimmed by 6 bases and 9 bases, with 17 bases remaining between them. The CDR3 is 13 amino acids. Here the CDR3 DNA reads TGTGCCAGCTCTTCGGACCAAAATGGGGCCCAGTACTTC. It translates to CASSSDQNGAQYF.

The gene calls are TRBV6-2 or TRBV6-3 and TRBJ1-2, with 12 bases lining up with TRBD1. J was trimmed by 2 bases and V by 6 bases; bases with no gene match: 25. This CDR3 region has 22 residues. In germline, CDR1 is MNHEY, CDR2 SVGEGT. In DNA form, the CDR3 reads TGTGCCAGCAGCCCCAGTCCCGGGACAGGGGGCGCGAAACCGGCCGGCAACTATGGCTACACCTTC. It encodes CASSPSPGTGGAKPAGNYGYTF.

The V and J genes are TRBV21-1 and TRBJ1-2; TRBD1 is the table's D call and was not checked against the DNA. TRBV21-1 is marked as a pseudogene. This CDR3 has 17 amino acids. In nucleotides, the CDR3 is TGTGCCAGCAGCGCCCGGGACAGGGAGGCTTCTAACTATGGCTACACCTTC. It specifies CASSARDREASNYGYTF.

This chain links TRBV24-1 with TRBJ2-7, with 8 bases aligning to TRBD2. CDR3 size: 16 residues. The ends lost 3 bases at V and 1 base at J; junction bases unmatched: 7. Germline CDR1 and CDR2: KGHDR and SFDVKD. For the CDR3, the DNA is TGTGCCACCAGTGATCCTAGCGGGTCACGGTCCTACGAGCAGTACTTC. It encodes CATSDPSGSRSYEQYF.

The CDR3 loop reads CASSTGQYRSGNTIYF. In nucleotides, the CDR3 is TGTGCCAGCAGCACAGGACAATATCGCTCTGGAAACACCATATATTTT. This chain joins TRBV5-4 and TRBJ1-3; D possibly corresponds to TRBD1 (5 bases). Per the germline V gene, CDR1 is SGHNT and CDR2 is YYREEE (reference sequence). The V end was cut by 4 bases, the J end by 0 bases, with 14 bases between. The length of the CDR3 is 16 residues.

This clone was picked up one time. The chain combines TRBV28 with TRBJ1-6; the D gene is possibly TRBD1 (5 bases). Trimming removed 2 bases from V and 10 bases from J, with 15 bases in between. The germline V gene has CDR1 MDHEN and CDR2 SYDVKM. The CDR3 is 15 amino acids. CDR3 amino acids: CASSLGSGRGSPLHF. The CDR3 DNA is TGTGCCAGCAGTTTAGGTAGCGGTAGGGGATCACCCCTCCACTTT.

V is TRBV5-4 and J is TRBJ2-5; D unclear. The germline CDR1 and CDR2 sequences are SGHNT and YYREEE (reference sequence). This CDR3 is built from 14 residues. V was pared by 2 bases and J by 1 base, with 9 bases between. CDR3 sequence reads: CASSLGVGQETQYF. DNA of the CDR3: TGTGCCAGCAGCTTAGGTGTGGGCCAAGAGACCCAGTACTTC.

The chain combines TRBV11-3 with TRBJ2-1; 9 bases map to TRBD2. Germline values: CDR1 SGHNT, CDR2 YENEEA. The CDR3 extends over 15 amino acids. Losses at the gene ends were 3 bases for V and 8 bases for J; bases not matched to a gene: 8. The CDR3 protein is CASSFGGRAQDEQFF. For the CDR3, the DNA is TGTGCCAGCAGCTTCGGCGGGAGGGCCCAGGATGAGCAGTTCTTC.

For this clone: The same CDR3 arises from other DNA sequences in this sample as well. The gene calls are TRBV27 and TRBJ1-5; D not resolved. V was cut by 1 base and J by 7 bases, with 5 bases left in between. The CDR3 contains 12 residues. Germline values: CDR1 MNHEY, CDR2 SMNVEV (reference sequence). For the CDR3, the DNA is TGTGCCAGCAGTTTATTGGGGCAGCCCCAGCATTTT. This encodes CASSLLGQPQHF.